This record looks at one T cell receptor beta chain sequence and its context. Looked up from germline, CDR1 is LGHDT and CDR2 is YNNKEL (reference sequence). The CDR3 contains 15 residues. Unmatched junction bases numbered 11, after V lost 1 base and J lost 13 bases. This specimen comes from a study of control samples from healthy donors and cancer patients. The repertoire was sequenced with immunoSEQ multiplex PCR; TCRdb's copy has only in-frame clones and lacks some. Of about 170,000 clones in the sample, 75% to 95% were seen once. Sequencing was done on a sample of blood. This chain uses TRBV3-1 (or the pseudogene TRBV3-2) with TRBJ2-5; 11 nucleotides agree with TRBD2. The receptor comes from a middle-aged woman in good health. CDR3 protein: CASSQGVELAGALYF. In DNA form, the CDR3 reads TGTGCCAGCAGCCAAGGGGTTGAACTAGCGGGGGCCCTGTACTTC.